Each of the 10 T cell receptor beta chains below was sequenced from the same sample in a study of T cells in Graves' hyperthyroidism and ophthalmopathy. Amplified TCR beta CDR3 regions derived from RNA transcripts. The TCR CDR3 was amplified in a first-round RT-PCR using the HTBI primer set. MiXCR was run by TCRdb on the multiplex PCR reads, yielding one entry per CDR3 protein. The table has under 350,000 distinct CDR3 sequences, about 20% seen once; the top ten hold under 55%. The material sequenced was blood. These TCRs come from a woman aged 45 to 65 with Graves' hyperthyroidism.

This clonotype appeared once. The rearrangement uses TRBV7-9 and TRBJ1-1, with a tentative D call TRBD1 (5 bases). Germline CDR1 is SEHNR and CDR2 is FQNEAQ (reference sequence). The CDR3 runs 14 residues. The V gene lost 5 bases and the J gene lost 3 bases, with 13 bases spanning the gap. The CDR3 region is CASSGAPRDTEAFF. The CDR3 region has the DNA TGTGCCAGCAGCGGGGCCCCGCGAGACACTGAAGCTTTCTTT.

The CDR3 DNA is TGCGCCAGCAGCCCCCCGGGAGGGCCTTACCATGAGCAGTTCTTC. Protein product: CASSPPGGPYHEQFF. This chain connects TRBV5-1 to TRBJ2-1, with 8 nucleotides matching TRBD2. CDR1 is SGHRS and CDR2 is YFSETQ in the germline V gene. V gave up 4 bases and J gave up 8 bases; unmatched junction bases: 11. CDR3 length: 15 amino acids.

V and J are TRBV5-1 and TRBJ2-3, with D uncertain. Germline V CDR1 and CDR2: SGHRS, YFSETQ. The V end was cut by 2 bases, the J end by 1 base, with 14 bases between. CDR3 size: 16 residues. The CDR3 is CASSLPRAGGTDTQYF. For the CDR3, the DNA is TGCGCCAGCAGCTTACCACGAGCTGGGGGCACAGATACGCAGTATTTT.

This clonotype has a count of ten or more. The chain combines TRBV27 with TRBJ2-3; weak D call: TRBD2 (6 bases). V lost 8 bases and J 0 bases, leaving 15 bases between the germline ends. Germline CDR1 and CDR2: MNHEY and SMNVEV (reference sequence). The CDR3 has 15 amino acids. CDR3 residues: CASASEGASTDTQYF. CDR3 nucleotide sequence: TGTGCCAGCGCCTCGGAGGGAGCCAGCACAGATACGCAGTATTTT.

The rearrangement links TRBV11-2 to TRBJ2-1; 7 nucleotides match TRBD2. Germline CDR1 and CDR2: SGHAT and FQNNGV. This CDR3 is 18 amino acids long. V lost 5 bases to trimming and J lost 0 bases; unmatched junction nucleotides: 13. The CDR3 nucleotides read TGTGCCAGCAGCGGCTTTAAAAGCGGGAAGAGCTCCTACAATGAGCAGTTCTTC. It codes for CASSGFKSGKSSYNEQFF. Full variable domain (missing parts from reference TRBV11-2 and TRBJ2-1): EAGVAQSPRYKIIEKRQSVAFWCNPISGHATLYWYQQILGQGPKLLIQFQNNGVVDDSQLPKDRFSAERLKGVDSTLKIQPAKLEDSAVYLCASSGFKSGKSSYNEQFFGPGTRLTVL.

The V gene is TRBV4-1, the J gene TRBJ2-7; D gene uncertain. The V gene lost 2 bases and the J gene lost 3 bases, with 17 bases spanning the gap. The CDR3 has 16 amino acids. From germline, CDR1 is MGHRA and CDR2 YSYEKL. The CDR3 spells CASSQPHPTARYEQYF. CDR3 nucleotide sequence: TGCGCCAGCAGCCAACCTCACCCCACAGCCCGCTACGAGCAGTACTTC.

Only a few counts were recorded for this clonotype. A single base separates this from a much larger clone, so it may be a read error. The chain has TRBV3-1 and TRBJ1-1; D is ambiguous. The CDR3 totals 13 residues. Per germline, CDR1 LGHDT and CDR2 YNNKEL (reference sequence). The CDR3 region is CASGQDLVGEAFF. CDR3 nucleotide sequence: TGTGCCAGCGGCCAAGATCTTGTGGGCGAAGCTTTCTTT.

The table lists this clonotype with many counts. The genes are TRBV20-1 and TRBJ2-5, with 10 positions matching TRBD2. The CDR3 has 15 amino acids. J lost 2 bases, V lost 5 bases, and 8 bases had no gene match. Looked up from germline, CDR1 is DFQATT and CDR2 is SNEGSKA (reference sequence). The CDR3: CSAGTERGGQETQYF. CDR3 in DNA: TGCAGTGCTGGTACCGAGCGGGGGGGACAAGAGACCCAGTACTTC.

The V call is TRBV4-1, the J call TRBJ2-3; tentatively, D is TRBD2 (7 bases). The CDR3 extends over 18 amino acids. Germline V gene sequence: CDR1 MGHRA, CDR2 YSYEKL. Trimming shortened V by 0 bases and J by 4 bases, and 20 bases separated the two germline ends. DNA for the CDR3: TGCGCCAGCAGCCAAGAAAATGGTGGGGGGGGGCCCCCAGATACGCAGTATTTT. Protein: CASSQENGGGGPPDTQYF.

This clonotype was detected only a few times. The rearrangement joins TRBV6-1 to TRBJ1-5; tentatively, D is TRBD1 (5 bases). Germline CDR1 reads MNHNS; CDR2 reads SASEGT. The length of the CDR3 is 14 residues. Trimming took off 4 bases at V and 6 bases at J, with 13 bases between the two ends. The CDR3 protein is CASSGGAGVQPQHF. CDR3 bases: TGTGCCAGCAGTGGAGGGGCCGGGGTTCAGCCCCAGCATTTT.